Following are 11 T cell receptor beta chains from one sample sequenced in a study of radiotherapy plus CTLA-4 blockade in lung cancer. Only in-frame clones appear in the TCRdb table, and some are missing; sequencing was by immunoSEQ multiplex PCR. The data contain about 55,000 clones, roughly 79% of them singletons. The sequences come from peripheral blood, collected from a patient treated with radiotherapy plus ipilimumab. These TCRs come from a human donor with non-small cell lung cancer whose response to radiotherapy plus ipilimumab could not be evaluated.

The chain uses TRBV2 and TRBJ2-1, with D possibly TRBD1 on 6 matching bases. CDR3 size: 21 residues. The V end was cut by 7 bases, the J end by 7 bases, with 38 bases between. Germline CDR1 SNHLY, CDR2 FYNNEI. The CDR3 DNA reads as TGTGCCAGCACGGGTCAGCGGTTGCCCTATTCAAGGGACCGGCAGGGGAATGAGCAGTTCTTC. This sequence encodes CASTGQRLPYSRDRQGNEQFF.

The J gene is TRBJ2-3, the V gene TRBV5-1; D remains ambiguous. In germline, CDR1 is SGHRS, CDR2 YFSETQ. The CDR3 is 15 residues long. Trimming shortened V by 1 base and J by 3 bases, and 12 bases separated the two germline ends. DNA for the CDR3: TGCGCCAGCAGCTTGACTCCGTCCCGGACAGATACGCAGTATTTT. Translated, it gives CASSLTPSRTDTQYF. Using reference TRBV5-1 and TRBJ2-3 for the parts outside the CDR3, the full variable domain is KAGVTQTPRYLIKTRGQQVTLSCSPISGHRSVSWYQQTPGQGLQFLFEYFSETQRNKGNFPGRFSGRQFSNSRSEMNVSTLELGDSALYLCASSLTPSRTDTQYFGPGTRLTVL.

The CDR3, as DNA: TGTGCCAGCAGCTTACGACAGCCCTTCTCTGGGGCCAACGTCCTGACTTTC. Residues: CASSLRQPFSGANVLTF. V is TRBV7-8 and J is TRBJ2-6; D perhaps matches TRBD1 (5 bases). Trimming removed 2 bases at V and 0 bases at J, with 11 bases between. Germline V gene lookup returns CDR1 SGHVS and CDR2 FQNEAQ. The CDR3 contains 17 residues.

As concerns this clone: One end of the junction varies from germline; a read error may be responsible. The chain links TRBV7-2 to TRBJ2-7; 11 nucleotides align to TRBD2. In germline, CDR1 is SGHTA, CDR2 FQGNSA. This CDR3 region has 17 residues. The CDR3 reads CASSIAGGPGVPYEQYF. Written as DNA, the CDR3 is TGTGCCAGCAGCATAGCGGGAGGGCCCGGGGTACCCTACGAGCAGTACTTC.

The V gene is TRBV28, the J gene TRBJ2-7; 7 bases are a match to TRBD1. CDR1 MDHEN and CDR2 SYDVKM come from the germline V gene. Trimming cost V 4 bases and J 0 bases; bases outside gene matches: 3. The CDR3 runs 14 residues. For the CDR3, the DNA is TGTGCCAGCAGTTCGGGACAGCTCTCCTACGAGCAGTACTTC. As protein: CASSSGQLSYEQYF.

This clone was detected only once. This chain links TRBV25-1 with TRBJ1-1; 9 bases fit TRBD1. The CDR3 runs 14 residues. V shed 5 bases, J shed 1 base, and the junction held 2 bases outside the gene matches. Germline CDR1 MGHDK, CDR2 SYGVNS. The CDR3 DNA reads TGTGCCAGCAGTAGACAGGGGGGGAACACTGAAGCTTTCTTT. Amino acids: CASSRQGGNTEAFF.

The chain joins TRBV5-6 to TRBJ1-5; the D gene is possibly TRBD1 (5 bases). Germline-derived CDR1 and CDR2 are SGHDT and YYEEEE. The V end was cut by 3 bases, the J end by 3 bases, with 16 bases between. The CDR3 totals 16 residues. CDR3 bases: TGTGCCAGCAGCTCAGGGCCTTACCTTGTCAATCAGCCCCAGCATTTT. It codes for CASSSGPYLVNQPQHF.

The V and J genes are TRBV7-9 and TRBJ1-3; D may be TRBD1 (5 bases). V lost 3 bases and J lost 0, with 12 bases in between. Germline values: CDR1 SEHNR, CDR2 FQNEAQ (reference sequence). This CDR3 is 16 amino acids long. The CDR3 sequence is CASSLRGTGSGNTIYF. The CDR3 DNA reads TGTGCCAGCAGCTTGCGAGGGACTGGCTCTGGAAACACCATATATTTT. The full variable domain, with the rest looked up from reference TRBV7-9 and TRBJ1-3, is DTGVSQNPRHKITKRGQNVTFRCDPISEHNRLYWYRQTLGQGPEFLTYFQNEAQLEKSRLLSDRFSAERPKGSFSTLEIQRTEQGDSAMYLCASSLRGTGSGNTIYFGEGSWLTVV.

The chain recombines TRBV2 with TRBJ1-5; 7 bases are shared with TRBD1. The CDR3 spans 16 residues. V lost 8 bases to trimming and J lost 2 bases; unmatched junction nucleotides: 12. Germline CDR1 SNHLY, CDR2 FYNNEI. The CDR3 is CASGGQDPRGNQPQHF. CDR3 coding DNA: TGTGCCAGCGGTGGACAGGACCCTCGGGGCAATCAGCCCCAGCATTTT.

The rearrangement links TRBV6-1 to TRBJ2-1, with 8 bases matching TRBD1. Germline V gives CDR1 MNHNS, CDR2 SASEGT. Trimming cost V 1 base and J 2 bases; bases outside gene matches: 10. The CDR3 has 18 residues. The CDR3 DNA follows: TGTGCCAGCAGTGAAGGGGTGACAGGGGTGGGGCCCTACAATGAGCAGTTCTTC. It encodes CASSEGVTGVGPYNEQFF.

Points on this clone: The sample holds other DNA sequences that translate to the same CDR3. The chain combines TRBV10-3 with TRBJ2-7; 7 nucleotides line up with TRBD2. V dropped 10 bases and J dropped 5; count of bases not matched to a gene: 20. This CDR3 region has 16 residues. The germline V gene encodes CDR1 ENHRY and CDR2 SYGVKD. The chain's CDR3 is CATRPTRTSGTNEQYF. The CDR3 DNA reads as TGTGCCACCCGGCCGACTCGGACTAGTGGGACCAACGAGCAGTACTTC.